This T cell receptor (beta chain) is from a study of CD8 T cells in Susac syndrome. This CDR3 has 16 residues. CDR1 and CDR2 (germline): LNHNV, YYDKDF (reference sequence). Trimming left V 1 base short and J 4 bases short, with 14 bases between. A quantity of roughly 0.5 to 1 ug RNA underwent reverse transcription using random hexamers. Multiplex PCR with immunoSEQ amplified the TCR beta CDR3 across 54 Vbeta and 13 Jbeta. TCRdb recomputed calls from the immunoSEQ multiplex PCR reads with MiXCR, one row per CDR3 protein. This sample yields roughly 300,000 distinct CDR3 sequences, of which approximately 81% are seen a single time; 0.11% belongs to the top ten. The authors negatively isolated CD8+ and CD4+ T cells and FACS-enriched TEMRA cells.

Sequenced input: CD8+ T cells from PBMCs. This TCR was sampled from a human donor with multiple sclerosis. The chain couples TRBV15 to TRBJ1-5; tentatively, D is TRBD1 (5 bases). DNA of the CDR3: TGTGCCACCAGCAGAGGCAGGGAGAGGTTTAATCAGCCCCAGCATTTT. Translation gives CATSRGRERFNQPQHF.